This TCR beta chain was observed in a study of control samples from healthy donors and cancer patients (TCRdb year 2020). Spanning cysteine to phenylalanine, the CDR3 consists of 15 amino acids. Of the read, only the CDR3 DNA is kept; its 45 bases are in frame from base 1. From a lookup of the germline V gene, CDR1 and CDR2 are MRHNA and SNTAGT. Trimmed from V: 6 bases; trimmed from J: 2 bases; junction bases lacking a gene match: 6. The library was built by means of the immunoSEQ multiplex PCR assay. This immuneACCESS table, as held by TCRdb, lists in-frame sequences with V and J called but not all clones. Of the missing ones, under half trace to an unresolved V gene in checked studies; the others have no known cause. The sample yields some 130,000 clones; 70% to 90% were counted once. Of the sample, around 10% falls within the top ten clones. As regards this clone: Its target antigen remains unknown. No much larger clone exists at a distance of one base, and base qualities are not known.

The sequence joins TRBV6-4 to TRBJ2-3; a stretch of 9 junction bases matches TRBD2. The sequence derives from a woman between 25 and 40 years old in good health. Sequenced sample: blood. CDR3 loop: CASSPSGANTDTQYF. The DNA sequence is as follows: TGTGCCAGCAGCCCTAGCGGGGCAAACACAGATACGCAGTATTTT.